A selection of T cell receptor beta chains follows, all from one sample in a study of T cell responses to AZD1222 COVID-19 vaccine. Only in-frame clones appear in the TCRdb table, and some are missing; sequencing was by immunoSEQ multiplex PCR. The sample carries 100,000 to 150,000 clones, 75% to 90% recorded once. Specimen: peripheral blood, collected on day 0 of AZD1222 vaccination. The receptors stem from an adult in good health. Both conserved end residues are part of each CDR3. The D gene is left open where the match is weak. Clone size appears in some rows only: once, few, many, or a class for an expanded clone.

clone size	V gene	D gene	J gene	CDR3 DNA	CDR3 protein
.	TRBV7-8	.	TRBJ1-6	TGTGCCAGCAGCAGTGGACGGAATTCACCCCTCCACTTT	CASSSGRNSPLHF
.	TRBV18	TRBD1	TRBJ2-3	TGTGCCAGCTCACCACTAGGACAGGGCGCAGATACGCAGTATTTT	CASSPLGQGADTQYF
.	TRBV12-3/TRBV12-4	.	TRBJ1-2	TGTGCCAGCAGTTTAATGGAGGAAGGGGGCTACACCTTC	CASSLMEEGGYTF
.	TRBV20-1	.	TRBJ2-1	TGCAGTGCTAGCGGGTACAATGAGCAGTTCTTC	CSASGYNEQFF
.	TRBV7-9	.	TRBJ1-1	TGTGCCAGCAGCCCCCCAGGGAGGAACACTGAAGCTTTCTTT	CASSPPGRNTEAFF
.	TRBV19	.	TRBJ2-6	TGTGCCAGTAGTAAACAGCGTACCCACTCTGGGGCCAACGTCCTGACTTTC	CASSKQRTHSGANVLTF
.	TRBV7-8	.	TRBJ1-5	TGTGCCAGCAGACCTGGATTTGGCAATCAGCCCCAGCATTTT	CASRPGFGNQPQHF
.	TRBV5-4	.	TRBJ1-1	TGTGCCAGCAGCCCTTCCGAGCCGAACACTGAAGCTTTCTTT	CASSPSEPNTEAFF
few	TRBV7-9	TRBD1	TRBJ2-3	TGTGCCAGCAGCCGACTCCAGGGGGCGAGGACAGATACGCAGTATTTT	CASSRLQGARTDTQYF
.	TRBV11-2	.	TRBJ2-7	TGTGCCAGCAGCTTATCCCTCGGGTCGTACGAGCAGTACTTC	CASSLSLGSYEQYF
.	TRBV7-9	.	TRBJ1-5	TGTGCCAGCAGCTTGGGGGGCGGCAATCAGCCCCAGCATTTT	CASSLGGGNQPQHF
.	TRBV7-9	.	TRBJ2-1	TGTGCCAGCAGCTTCGAAGTTACTGGGGGGCAGTTCTTC	CASSFEVTGGQFF
.	TRBV6-5	.	TRBJ2-5	TGTGCCCTAACCCTGGGGGGGCGAGAGACCCAGTACTTC	CALTLGGRETQYF
once	TRBV14	.	TRBJ1-4	TGTGCCAGCAGCCTTCTGGAGGGTGAAAAACTGTTTTTT	CASSLLEGEKLFF
once	TRBV7-8	TRBD2	TRBJ2-1	TGTGCCAGCAGGGGACTAGCGGGGGATATCAATGAGCAGTTCTTC	CASRGLAGDINEQFF
.	TRBV11-3	.	TRBJ2-3	TGTGCCAGCAGCATGTTTGGCACAGATACGCAGTATTTT	CASSMFGTDTQYF
.	TRBV5-6	.	TRBJ2-7	TGTGCCAGCAGCTTGGAGGTGGCCTACGAGCAGTACTTC	CASSLEVAYEQYF
.	TRBV24-1	.	TRBJ1-6	TGTGCCACCAGGCACATGGGTTATTATTCACCCCTCCACTTT	CATRHMGYYSPLHF
.	TRBV2	.	TRBJ2-7	TGTGCCAGCAGGGGGGACGGCTCCTACGAGCAGTACTTC	CASRGDGSYEQYF
.	TRBV6-6	TRBD1	TRBJ1-5	TGTGCCAGCCAGTGGGGACAGAATAGTGAGCCCCAGCATTTT	CASQWGQNSEPQHF
.	TRBV6-1	.	TRBJ1-5	TGTGCCAGCAGTGTCAAGGGTATCGGTGTTAGCCAGCCCCAGCATTTT	CASSVKGIGVSQPQHF
once	TRBV21-1	.	TRBJ2-3	TGTGCCAGCAGCAAAGGCCGCGGAAGGGCAAAAGCTGAAGATACGCAGTATTTT	CASSKGRGRAKAEDTQYF
.	TRBV5-4	.	TRBJ2-3	TGTGCCAGCAGCCCATGGGGCGCGGGAGATACGCAGTATTTT	CASSPWGAGDTQYF
.	TRBV5-4	TRBD1	TRBJ2-6	TGTGCCAGCAGGCAGGGGGAGTCTGGGGCCAACGTCCTGACTTTC	CASRQGESGANVLTF
once	TRBV19	TRBD1	TRBJ1-2	TGTGCCAGCACGTGGGACAGCCGCAACTATGGCTACACCTTC	CASTWDSRNYGYTF
.	TRBV15	.	TRBJ1-1	TGTGCCACCAGCCCTCGGACCGCAAGCACTGAAGCTTTCTTT	CATSPRTASTEAFF
.	TRBV5-1	.	TRBJ1-1	TGCGCCAGCACTCTGGGGTTTACAACCCTGAACACTGAAGCTTTCTTT	CASTLGFTTLNTEAFF
.	TRBV7-2	.	TRBJ2-2	TGTGCCAGCAGCCAGGGGACCCGATCAACCGGGGAGCTGTTTTTT	CASSQGTRSTGELFF
once	TRBV5-6	TRBD1	TRBJ1-4	TGTGCCAGCAGATTCCAAGGGGGCGGAAAACTGTTTTTT	CASRFQGGGKLFF
.	TRBV18	.	TRBJ2-5	TGTGCCAGCTCAGTTCAAGAGACCCAGTACTTC	CASSVQETQYF
.	TRBV11-2	.	TRBJ1-5	TGTGCCAGCAGCTTAGATGCGGGAAATCAGCCCCAGCATTTT	CASSLDAGNQPQHF
.	TRBV11-2	.	TRBJ1-4	TGTGCCAGCAGCTTAGGGGGAGGGGTCGAAAAACTGTTTTTT	CASSLGGGVEKLFF
few	TRBV30	TRBD1	TRBJ1-2	TGTGCCTGGAGTGTATACAGGGGGATAGATGGCTACACCTTC	CAWSVYRGIDGYTF
.	TRBV5-1	.	TRBJ1-6	TGCGCCAGCAGCTATGGACAGCCAAATTCACCCCTCCACTTT	CASSYGQPNSPLHF
.	TRBV6-5	.	TRBJ1-2	TGTGCCAGCACCGAGGGCGCACGATCTAACTATGGCTACACCTTC	CASTEGARSNYGYTF
.	TRBV10-3	.	TRBJ2-7	TGTGCCACCCAACAGGCAGGGTGGGAGCAGTACTTC	CATQQAGWEQYF
.	TRBV7-6	TRBD2	TRBJ2-1	TGTGCCAGCAGCTCCATGGCGGGGGGTAATGAGCAGTTCTTC	CASSSMAGGNEQFF
.	TRBV5-1	TRBD1	TRBJ1-4	TGCGCCAGCAGCTCAGGACAGGGGCAGGAAAAACTGTTTTTT	CASSSGQGQEKLFF
.	TRBV4-3	.	TRBJ1-2	TGCGCCAGCAGCCTTGGGACATTAGGCTACACCTTC	CASSLGTLGYTF
.	TRBV6-5	.	TRBJ2-5	TGTGCCAGCAGTTACTCGTCAGGGTCCCGGGTTGGGACCCAGTACTTC	CASSYSSGSRVGTQYF
.	TRBV6-5	.	TRBJ1-4	TGTGCCAGCAGTTACTCCGGGGGGAATGAAAAACTGTTTTTT	CASSYSGGNEKLFF
.	TRBV6-5	.	TRBJ1-2	TGTGCCAGCAGTTACGCTAACTATGGCTACACCTTC	CASSYANYGYTF
.	TRBV7-2	.	TRBJ1-1	TGTGCCAGCAGCTTGGACGCTGGGGGAACTGAAGCTTTCTTT	CASSLDAGGTEAFF
.	TRBV12-3/TRBV12-4	.	TRBJ2-7	TGTGCCAGCAGTCTCAGGGGGGCCGAGCAGTACTTC	CASSLRGAEQYF
.	TRBV29-1	.	TRBJ1-3	TGCAGCCTTTACGTTGGAAACACCATATATTTT	CSLYVGNTIYF
.	TRBV29-1	.	TRBJ2-1	TGCAGCGTTGTTGGCGACAGCTACAATGAGCAGTTCTTC	CSVVGDSYNEQFF
once	TRBV6-5	TRBD1	TRBJ2-7	TGTGCCAGCAGTTACCAAGGGGGCCCCTCCTACGAGCAGTACTTC	CASSYQGGPSYEQYF
.	TRBV9	TRBD2	TRBJ2-1	TGTGCCAGCAGCCCCAGCGGGGCATCCTACAATGAGCAGTTCTTC	CASSPSGASYNEQFF